The rows below give T cell receptor beta chains drawn from one sample of a study of T-cell reconstitution after alpha-beta-depleted transplantation in children. TCRdb re-analysed the PCR reads in MiXCR, keeping a single row per CDR3 protein. The table lists around 200,000 distinct CDR3 sequences, roughly 7.5% of them singletons. The sequenced sample was PBMCs from the stem cell graft donor, obtained from the stem cell graft. Source of these receptors: a human donor who donated a stem cell graft to a child with Wiskott-Aldrich syndrome. CDR3s include the opening cysteine and the closing phenylalanine or tryptophan. The D gene is left open where the match is weak. The size entry is marked missing in some rows and otherwise reads once, few, many or a size class.

J gene: TRBJ2-7
D gene: NA
clone size: many
V gene: TRBV6-2/TRBV6-3
CDR3 protein: CASSYERGGSPYEQYF
CDR3 DNA: TGTGCCAGCAGTTACGAACGTGGGGGCAGTCCCTACGAGCAGTACTTC

J gene: TRBJ1-1
D gene: TRBD1
clone size: many
V gene: TRBV28
CDR3 protein: CASSDRTGRITEAFF
CDR3 DNA: TGTGCCAGCAGTGACCGGACAGGGCGGATCACTGAAGCTTTCTTT

J gene: TRBJ2-5
D gene: NA
clone size: many
V gene: TRBV27
CDR3 protein: CASSLNREATQYF
CDR3 DNA: TGTGCCAGCAGCCTTAACAGGGAAGCGACCCAGTACTTC

J gene: TRBJ2-5
D gene: TRBD2
clone size: many
V gene: TRBV27
CDR3 protein: CASSRLAVYQETQYF
CDR3 DNA: TGTGCCAGCAGTCGGCTAGCGGTGTACCAAGAGACCCAGTACTTC

J gene: TRBJ1-2
D gene: NA
clone size: NA
V gene: TRBV29-1
CDR3 protein: CSVEDRGAGGYTF
CDR3 DNA: TGCAGCGTTGAAGATAGGGGGGCAGGTGGCTACACCTTC

J gene: TRBJ1-1
D gene: TRBD1
clone size: many
V gene: TRBV5-1
CDR3 protein: CASSPGQRNTEAFF
CDR3 DNA: TGCGCCAGCAGCCCGGGACAGAGGAACACTGAAGCTTTCTTT

J gene: TRBJ2-1
D gene: NA
clone size: many
V gene: TRBV5-8
CDR3 protein: CASSAGLYNEQFF
CDR3 DNA: TGTGCCAGCAGCGCGGGACTGTACAATGAGCAGTTCTTC

J gene: TRBJ2-7
D gene: NA
clone size: many
V gene: TRBV24-1
CDR3 protein: CATSDLSQTEQYF
CDR3 DNA: TGTGCCACCAGTGATTTATCACAGACCGAGCAGTACTTC

J gene: TRBJ2-7
D gene: NA
clone size: many
V gene: TRBV27
CDR3 protein: CASSPQGRNEQYF
CDR3 DNA: TGTGCCAGCAGTCCGCAGGGGAGGAACGAGCAGTACTTC

J gene: TRBJ2-2
D gene: NA
clone size: NA
V gene: TRBV6-5
CDR3 protein: CASSYSMGTGELFF
CDR3 DNA: TGTGCCAGCAGTTACTCGATGGGTACCGGGGAGCTGTTTTTT

J gene: TRBJ2-5
D gene: NA
clone size: few
V gene: TRBV14
CDR3 protein: CASSFSGAQTQYF
CDR3 DNA: TGTGCCAGCAGCTTTTCGGGGGCCCAGACCCAGTACTTC

J gene: TRBJ2-5
D gene: TRBD2
clone size: many
V gene: TRBV12-3/TRBV12-4
CDR3 protein: CASSLRLAGVRQETQYF
CDR3 DNA: TGTGCCAGCAGTTTGAGACTAGCGGGGGTGAGGCAAGAGACCCAGTACTTC

J gene: TRBJ2-3
D gene: NA
clone size: many
V gene: TRBV7-2
CDR3 protein: CASSLARTDTQYF
CDR3 DNA: TGTGCCAGCAGCTTAGCCCGCACAGATACGCAGTATTTT

J gene: TRBJ2-3
D gene: TRBD2
clone size: many
V gene: TRBV6-1
CDR3 protein: CASSRWEGGVMNPQYF
CDR3 DNA: TGTGCCAGCAGCCGATGGGAGGGCGGTGTCATGAATCCGCAGTATTTT

J gene: TRBJ2-5
D gene: TRBD2
clone size: many
V gene: TRBV27
CDR3 protein: CASSLLILAGVQETQYF
CDR3 DNA: TGTGCCAGCAGTCTTTTAATACTAGCGGGGGTACAAGAGACCCAGTACTTC

J gene: TRBJ1-2
D gene: NA
clone size: many
V gene: TRBV29-1
CDR3 protein: CSARGRERGYTF
CDR3 DNA: TGCAGCGCCCGGGGCAGGGAGAGGGGCTACACCTTC

J gene: TRBJ2-7
D gene: TRBD1
clone size: many
V gene: TRBV10-3
CDR3 protein: CASQEQGALEQYF
CDR3 DNA: TGTGCCTCCCAGGAGCAGGGGGCTCTCGAGCAGTACTTC

J gene: TRBJ2-2
D gene: TRBD2
clone size: few
V gene: TRBV30
CDR3 protein: CAWSKGLAGGELFF
CDR3 DNA: TGTGCCTGGAGTAAGGGACTAGCGGGCGGGGAGCTGTTTTTT

J gene: TRBJ1-2
D gene: TRBD1
clone size: many
V gene: TRBV7-9
CDR3 protein: CASSLLDRGYGYTF
CDR3 DNA: TGTGCCAGCAGCTTACTGGACAGGGGCTATGGCTACACCTTC

J gene: TRBJ1-1
D gene: TRBD1
clone size: many
V gene: TRBV11-2
CDR3 protein: CASSSTTMTGDEAFF
CDR3 DNA: TGTGCCAGCAGCTCGACGACAATGACAGGGGATGAAGCTTTCTTT

J gene: TRBJ2-3
D gene: NA
clone size: NA
V gene: TRBV4-1
CDR3 protein: CASSQDQEPTQYF
CDR3 DNA: TGCGCCAGCAGCCAAGATCAGGAGCCTACGCAGTATTTT

J gene: TRBJ2-7
D gene: NA
clone size: NA
V gene: TRBV5-1
CDR3 protein: CASSEAGTYSYEQYF
CDR3 DNA: TGCGCCAGCAGCGAAGCCGGGACCTACTCCTACGAGCAGTACTTC

J gene: TRBJ1-6
D gene: NA
clone size: NA
V gene: TRBV12-3/TRBV12-4
CDR3 protein: CASSSGGGNSPLHF
CDR3 DNA: TGTGCCAGCAGTTCGGGGGGGGGGAATTCACCCCTCCACTTT

J gene: TRBJ2-7
D gene: NA
clone size: many
V gene: TRBV11-2
CDR3 protein: CASSGNYEQYF
CDR3 DNA: TGTGCCAGCAGCGGAAACTACGAGCAGTACTTC

J gene: TRBJ1-5
D gene: NA
clone size: many
V gene: TRBV4-1
CDR3 protein: CASSQAGDQPQHF
CDR3 DNA: TGCGCCAGCAGCCAGGCAGGGGATCAGCCCCAGCATTTT

J gene: TRBJ2-3
D gene: NA
clone size: many
V gene: TRBV15
CDR3 protein: CATSRDLQDTQYF
CDR3 DNA: TGTGCCACCAGCAGAGATCTTCAAGATACGCAGTATTTT

J gene: TRBJ2-1
D gene: TRBD1
clone size: many
V gene: TRBV5-1
CDR3 protein: CASSSGQGFYEQFF
CDR3 DNA: TGCGCCAGCAGCTCGGGACAGGGTTTCTATGAGCAGTTCTTC

J gene: TRBJ2-2
D gene: NA
clone size: many
V gene: TRBV5-1
CDR3 protein: CASSYGETGELFF
CDR3 DNA: TGCGCCAGCAGTTACGGGGAAACCGGGGAGCTGTTTTTT

J gene: TRBJ1-5
D gene: NA
clone size: many
V gene: TRBV18
CDR3 protein: CASSPIRVEPQHF
CDR3 DNA: TGTGCCAGCTCACCGATAAGGGTGGAGCCCCAGCATTTT

J gene: TRBJ2-1
D gene: NA
clone size: few
V gene: TRBV13
CDR3 protein: CASSLVAGNEQFF
CDR3 DNA: TGTGCCAGCAGCTTAGTCGCCGGCAATGAGCAGTTCTTC

J gene: TRBJ2-3
D gene: NA
clone size: NA
V gene: TRBV12-3/TRBV12-4
CDR3 protein: CASRTEGRTDTQYF
CDR3 DNA: TGTGCCAGCAGGACGGAGGGACGCACAGATACGCAGTATTTT

J gene: TRBJ2-7
D gene: TRBD2
clone size: NA
V gene: TRBV5-1
CDR3 protein: CASSLGTPGGANYEQYF
CDR3 DNA: TGCGCCAGCAGCTTGGGCACTCCCGGGGGGGCTAACTACGAGCAGTACTTC

J gene: TRBJ2-5
D gene: TRBD2
clone size: many
V gene: TRBV4-3
CDR3 protein: CASSQELAGGHETQYF
CDR3 DNA: TGCGCCAGCAGCCAAGAGTTAGCGGGAGGTCACGAGACCCAGTACTTC

J gene: TRBJ2-7
D gene: NA
clone size: many
V gene: TRBV12-3/TRBV12-4
CDR3 protein: CASGSRSSGNYEQYF
CDR3 DNA: TGTGCCAGCGGATCCCGCAGTAGCGGCAACTACGAGCAGTACTTC

J gene: TRBJ2-1
D gene: TRBD2
clone size: many
V gene: TRBV29-1
CDR3 protein: CSAAKSTGTNNEQFF
CDR3 DNA: TGCAGCGCCGCAAAATCGACCGGGACTAACAATGAGCAGTTCTTC

J gene: TRBJ1-1
D gene: NA
clone size: many
V gene: TRBV7-8
CDR3 protein: CASSLERMNTEAFF
CDR3 DNA: TGTGCCAGCAGCTTAGAACGGATGAACACTGAAGCTTTCTTT

J gene: TRBJ1-5
D gene: NA
clone size: NA
V gene: TRBV10-3
CDR3 protein: CAISEWSQPQHF
CDR3 DNA: TGTGCCATCAGTGAGTGGAGTCAGCCCCAGCATTTT

J gene: TRBJ2-1
D gene: TRBD1
clone size: many
V gene: TRBV5-6
CDR3 protein: CASRVSTLGQGPEQFF
CDR3 DNA: TGTGCCAGCAGGGTCTCTACCCTCGGACAGGGACCTGAGCAGTTCTTC

J gene: TRBJ2-1
D gene: TRBD2
clone size: many
V gene: TRBV29-1
CDR3 protein: CSVLLLAGGGSYNEQFF
CDR3 DNA: TGCAGCGTCCTGCTCCTAGCGGGGGGGGGCTCCTACAATGAGCAGTTCTTC

J gene: TRBJ1-2
D gene: TRBD1
clone size: NA
V gene: TRBV6-1
CDR3 protein: CASCRRGTGDFGYTF
CDR3 DNA: TGTGCCAGCTGTCGTAGGGGGACAGGGGATTTTGGCTACACCTTC

J gene: TRBJ1-5
D gene: NA
clone size: NA
V gene: TRBV19
CDR3 protein: CASSIQGTSNQPQHF
CDR3 DNA: TGTGCCAGTAGTATTCAGGGTACGAGCAATCAGCCCCAGCATTTT

J gene: TRBJ2-1
D gene: NA
clone size: many
V gene: TRBV7-7
CDR3 protein: CASSLSVQDYNEQFF
CDR3 DNA: TGTGCCAGCAGCCTATCCGTGCAGGACTACAATGAGCAGTTCTTC

J gene: TRBJ2-5
D gene: TRBD1
clone size: many
V gene: TRBV12-3/TRBV12-4
CDR3 protein: CASSLAWDSRQETQYF
CDR3 DNA: TGTGCCAGCAGTCTAGCTTGGGACAGCAGGCAAGAGACCCAGTACTTC

J gene: TRBJ1-2
D gene: NA
clone size: many
V gene: TRBV12-3/TRBV12-4
CDR3 protein: CASSFETRYGYTF
CDR3 DNA: TGTGCCAGCAGTTTCGAGACCCGCTATGGCTACACCTTC

J gene: TRBJ2-3
D gene: NA
clone size: many
V gene: TRBV5-1
CDR3 protein: CASSLEGTTDTQYF
CDR3 DNA: TGCGCCAGCAGCTTGGAAGGCACCACAGATACGCAGTATTTT

J gene: TRBJ1-2
D gene: NA
clone size: few
V gene: TRBV3-1
CDR3 protein: CASSPTRTALTGYGYTF
CDR3 DNA: TGTGCCAGCAGCCCGACTAGGACAGCCTTAACGGGCTATGGCTACACCTTC

J gene: TRBJ1-1
D gene: NA
clone size: many
V gene: TRBV4-1
CDR3 protein: CASSQGRGGTYTEAFF
CDR3 DNA: TGCGCCAGCAGCCAGGGCCGGGGGGGGACTTACACTGAAGCTTTCTTT

J gene: TRBJ1-1
D gene: NA
clone size: NA
V gene: TRBV18
CDR3 protein: CASSRVVRDTEAFF
CDR3 DNA: TGTGCCAGCTCACGGGTTGTGCGGGACACTGAAGCTTTCTTT

J gene: TRBJ2-2
D gene: TRBD2
clone size: many
V gene: TRBV20-1
CDR3 protein: CSARAISGGLNTGELFF
CDR3 DNA: TGCAGTGCTAGAGCGATTAGCGGGGGATTAAACACCGGGGAGCTGTTTTTT

J gene: TRBJ1-5
D gene: TRBD1
clone size: many
V gene: TRBV20-1
CDR3 protein: CSANDRGHQPQHF
CDR3 DNA: TGCAGTGCTAACGACAGGGGGCATCAGCCCCAGCATTTT

J gene: TRBJ2-1
D gene: TRBD2
clone size: few
V gene: TRBV2
CDR3 protein: CASSETRLAGGNEQFF
CDR3 DNA: TGTGCCAGCAGTGAAACACGACTAGCGGGGGGGAATGAGCAGTTCTTC

J gene: TRBJ1-1
D gene: NA
clone size: many
V gene: TRBV7-9
CDR3 protein: CASSLVEETEAFF
CDR3 DNA: TGTGCCAGCAGCTTAGTGGAAGAGACTGAAGCTTTCTTT

J gene: TRBJ2-1
D gene: TRBD2
clone size: NA
V gene: TRBV4-3
CDR3 protein: CASSQEASGSVGSFF
CDR3 DNA: TGCGCCAGCAGCCAAGAGGCTAGCGGCTCTGTCGGGTCCTTCTTC

J gene: TRBJ2-7
D gene: NA
clone size: many
V gene: TRBV12-3/TRBV12-4
CDR3 protein: CASSQSGISEQYF
CDR3 DNA: TGTGCCAGCAGCCAGTCGGGAATTTCCGAGCAGTACTTC

J gene: TRBJ1-1
D gene: TRBD1
clone size: many
V gene: TRBV6-1
CDR3 protein: CASSKTHRDRASFENTEAFF
CDR3 DNA: TGTGCCAGCAGTAAGACTCACCGGGACAGGGCTTCTTTCGAGAACACTGAAGCTTTCTTT